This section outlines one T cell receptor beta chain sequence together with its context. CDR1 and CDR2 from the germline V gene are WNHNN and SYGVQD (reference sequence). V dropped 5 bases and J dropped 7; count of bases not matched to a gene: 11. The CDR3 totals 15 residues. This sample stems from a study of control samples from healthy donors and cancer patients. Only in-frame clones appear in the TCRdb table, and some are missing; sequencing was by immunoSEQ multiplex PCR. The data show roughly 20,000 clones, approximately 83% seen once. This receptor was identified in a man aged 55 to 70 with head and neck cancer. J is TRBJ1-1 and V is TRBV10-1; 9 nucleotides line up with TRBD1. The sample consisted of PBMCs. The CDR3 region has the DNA TGCGCCAGCAGTCGGGACAGGGAGGGTGCGGTTGAAGCTTTCTTT. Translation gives CASSRDREGAVEAFF.